This entry lists 18 T cell receptor beta chains sequenced from one sample in a study of spatial heterogeneity in lung cancer. Time point reported: sample taken at primary tumor resection. Sequencing of whole RNA from tumor, nontumor lung or frozen PBMC involved no sorting. TCRdb re-derived calls from the 5' RACE reads in MiXCR, one entry per CDR3 protein. The table lists 10,000 to 15,000 distinct CDR3 sequences, 3% to 4% of them singletons, with 35% to 55% in the top ten. The material was PBMCs, obtained at surgery. These receptor sequences come from a male donor with early-stage non-small cell lung cancer.

In its sample, this clonotype was seen many times. This beta chain appears as a stray read in a library generated for alpha chains; its size is not informative. The V gene is TRBV7-9, the J gene TRBJ1-5; D not resolved. The length of the CDR3 is 12 residues. The V gene's germline CDR1 is SEHNR and CDR2 FQNEAQ (reference sequence). Trimming cost V 1 base and J 7 bases, with 5 bases left between them. The CDR3, as DNA: TGTGCCAGCAGCTTAGACGGACAGCCCCAGCATTTT. This gives the protein CASSLDGQPQHF.

This clonotype was detected ten times or more. A library made for alpha chains picked up this beta chain off target, so its size means little. The V gene is TRBV12-3 or TRBV12-4, the J gene TRBJ2-6; 7 nucleotides match TRBD1. The CDR3 spans 14 residues. V lost 7 bases and J lost 1; bases outside the gene matches: 1. CDR3 nucleotides: TGTGCCAGCATGACAGGGTCTGGGGCCAACGTCCTGACTTTC. As protein: CASMTGSGANVLTF.

This clonotype has a count of ten or more. This beta chain represents an off-target read in a library built for alpha chains; its size is of limited meaning. The chain combines TRBV27 with TRBJ1-5; D is undetermined. CDR1 and CDR2 (germline): MNHEY, SMNVEV (reference sequence). With 5 bases removed from V and 7 bases from J, the gap between germline ends came to 36 bases. The CDR3 runs 21 residues. In nucleotides, the CDR3 is TGTGCCAGCAGTCCCCAGCTAATCCTTGACGCAGAGAGTGGTGTAGGCCAGCCCCAGCATTTT. The encoded protein is CASSPQLILDAESGVGQPQHF.

At least ten counts were recorded for this clonotype. This beta chain is a stray read from a library made for alpha chains; its abundance is not meaningful. The chain links TRBV7-9 to TRBJ2-1; tentatively, D is TRBD1 (6 bases). The CDR3 is 16 residues long. Trimming cost V 5 bases and J 8 bases, with 22 bases left between them. Germline V CDR1 and CDR2: SEHNR, FQNEAQ (reference sequence). CDR3 sequence: CASSPITPTGWDEQFF. For the CDR3, the DNA is TGTGCCAGCAGCCCCATCACCCCAACAGGGTGGGATGAGCAGTTCTTC.

Many counts were recorded for this clonotype. This beta chain is a stray sequence in a library constructed for alpha chains; its clone size is not meaningful. This chain uses TRBV27 with TRBJ2-2, with TRBD1 matching over 8 bases. Germline CDR1 is MNHEY and CDR2 is SMNVEV (reference sequence). Germline trimming cut 6 bases from V and 5 bases from J; bases unmatched to any gene: 8. The CDR3 is 15 residues long. The CDR3 region is CASRPGQERTGELFF. The CDR3 coding sequence is TGTGCCAGCAGACCGGGACAGGAGAGGACCGGGGAGCTGTTTTTT.

This clonotype was seen many times. Found in a library prepared for alpha chains, this beta chain is an off-target read, and its abundance has little meaning. This chain connects TRBV6-5 to TRBJ2-7, with D possibly being TRBD1 or TRBD2 (6 bases each). Between the trimmed V and J ends, which lost 8 bases and 8 bases, there was a span of 22 bases. In germline, CDR1 is MNHEY, CDR2 SVGAGI. The CDR3 is 14 amino acids. CDR3 DNA sequence: TGTGCCAGCTCCGACCCACCGGGGGCTAGGAAGCAGTACTTC. This codes for CASSDPPGARKQYF.

This clonotype was detected many times. Little can be read into the size of this beta chain, an off-target read in a library designed for alpha chains. The gene calls are TRBV28 and TRBJ1-1; TRBD1 aligns across 7 bases. The germline gives CDR1 MDHEN, CDR2 SYDVKM. CDR3 length equals 16 residues. The CDR3 DNA sequence: TGTGCGTCGTTGGGAGGGGCAACAGGGGAGAACACTGAAGCTTTCTTT. This translates into CASLGGATGENTEAFF.

This clonotype was seen many times. Because the library targeted alpha chains, this beta chain is an off-target read whose size means little. The chain couples TRBV6-5 to TRBJ2-1, with TRBD2 identical over 15 bases. Trimming cost V 5 bases and J 2 bases; bases outside gene matches: 4. This CDR3 contains 17 residues. CDR1 is MNHEY and CDR2 is SVGAGI in the germline V gene. The CDR3 here is CASSIGLAGGPYNEQFF. The DNA for the CDR3 is TGTGCCAGCAGTATTGGACTAGCGGGAGGGCCCTACAATGAGCAGTTCTTC.

This clonotype was found many times. In a library made to pick up alpha chains, this beta chain is a stray read with a size that means little. The chain carries TRBV19 and TRBJ2-7; perhaps TRBD1 as D (5 bases). CDR3 size: 13 residues. Germline lookup yields CDR1 LNHDA and CDR2 SQIVND (reference sequence). The V and J ends lost 10 bases and 2 bases respectively, with 15 bases between them. In DNA, the CDR3 is TGTGCCACCACGGGCAGGGCCCCCTACGAGCAGTACTTC. Its translation: CATTGRAPYEQYF.

This clonotype was detected ten times or more. This beta chain appears as a stray read in a library generated for alpha chains; its size is not informative. The V and J genes are TRBV27 and TRBJ2-7; D is possibly TRBD1 (6 bases). The CDR3 loop spans 16 amino acids. The ends were cut back, 6 bases at V and 3 bases at J, with 21 bases in the middle. In germline, CDR1 is MNHEY, CDR2 SMNVEV (reference sequence). The DNA of the CDR3 is TGTGCCAGCAGCCGATTACAGGGCCGAGGGGTCTACGAGCAGTACTTC. This encodes CASSRLQGRGVYEQYF.

This clonotype is classed as medium-sized. This beta chain is an unintended read in a library built for alpha chains; its size means little. The V gene is TRBV7-8, the J gene TRBJ2-7; D may correspond to TRBD1 or TRBD2 (5 bases each). The CDR3 length is 13 residues. Germline values: CDR1 SGHVS, CDR2 FQNEAQ. V was shortened by 5 bases and J by 2 bases, with 10 bases between the two germline ends. CDR3 coding DNA: TGTGCCAGCAGCCCCGGGGCACCCTACGAGCAGTACTTC. The encoded protein is CASSPGAPYEQYF.

In this sample, this clonotype turned up many times. In a library made to pick up alpha chains, this beta chain is a stray read with a size that means little. The chain is built from TRBV7-6 and TRBJ2-7; D might be TRBD2 (5 bases). The CDR3 is made up of 13 amino acids. Trimming took off 2 bases at V and 5 bases at J, with 10 bases between the two ends. In germline, CDR1 is SGHVS, CDR2 FNYEAQ. This CDR3 reads CASSLSGENEQYF. CDR3 nucleotide sequence: TGTGCCAGCAGCTTAAGCGGTGAAAACGAGCAGTACTTC.

This clonotype was counted at least ten times. Within a library made for alpha chains, this beta chain is off target, and its count is uninformative. This chain joins TRBV11-2 and TRBJ2-2; 7 bases map to TRBD1. CDR3 length equals 16 residues. Trimming cost V 5 bases and J 7 bases; bases outside gene matches: 13. Germline assignment: CDR1 SGHAT and CDR2 FQNNGV. The CDR3 sequence is CASSRLGGRLVGELFF. CDR3 sequence (DNA): TGTGCCAGCAGCCGCCTAGGGGGCCGGTTGGTCGGGGAGCTGTTTTTT.

Many counts were recorded for this clonotype. Found in a library prepared for alpha chains, this beta chain is an off-target read, and its abundance has little meaning. The V and J genes are TRBV5-1 and TRBJ1-4; 9 positions match TRBD1. This CDR3 spans 14 amino acids. Germline values: CDR1 SGHRS, CDR2 YFSETQ. The V segment lost 1 base and the J segment 5 bases; nucleotides outside the gene matches: 0. The CDR3 coding sequence is TGCGCCAGCAGCTTGACAGGGGGCAATGAAAAACTGTTTTTT. Protein sequence: CASSLTGGNEKLFF.

This clonotype was counted at least ten times. The library was designed around alpha chains, so this beta chain is a stray read whose abundance carries little weight. The chain recombines TRBV4-1 with TRBJ1-5; D gene uncertain. The germline CDR1 and CDR2 sequences are MGHRA and YSYEKL. The ends were cut back, 1 base at V and 1 base at J, with 11 bases in the middle. CDR3 size: 16 residues. The CDR3 here is CASSQVPEPSNQPQHF. The CDR3 DNA reads TGCGCCAGCAGCCAAGTTCCAGAGCCGAGCAATCAGCCCCAGCATTTT.

At least ten counts were recorded for this clonotype. This beta chain came through as a stray read in a library set up for alpha chains, and its size says little. The CDR3 DNA is TGTGCCAGCAGCCCCGGGCGCCCTAACTATGGCTACACCTTC. Its translation: CASSPGRPNYGYTF. The J gene is TRBJ1-2, the V gene TRBV7-9, with D hard to call. The CDR3 is made up of 14 amino acids. Germline loops: CDR1 SEHNR, CDR2 FQNEAQ (reference sequence). With 5 bases removed from V and 0 bases from J, the gap between germline ends came to 10 bases. Supplemented by reference TRBV7-9 and TRBJ1-2, the full variable domain reads DTGVSQNPRHKITKRGQNVTFRCDPISEHNRLYWYRQTLGQGPEFLTYFQNEAQLEKSRLLSDRFSAERPKGSFSTLEIQRTEQGDSAMYLCASSPGRPNYGYTFGSGTRLTVV.

This clonotype was counted at least ten times. This beta chain turned up in a library designed for alpha chains; as an off-target read, its abundance says little. The chain has TRBV20-1 and TRBJ2-7; 7 bases align to TRBD2. The germline V gene has CDR1 DFQATT and CDR2 SNEGSKA (reference sequence). V was pared by 0 bases and J by 5 bases, with 13 bases of the junction left unmatched. This CDR3 is built from 16 residues. This chain's CDR3 is CSARDPSGRMGDEQYF. The CDR3 DNA reads as TGCAGTGCTAGAGATCCCTCCGGGAGGATGGGCGACGAGCAGTACTTC.

The sample holds many counts of this clonotype. This beta chain is a stray read from a library made for alpha chains; its abundance is not meaningful. The genes are TRBV3-1 and TRBJ1-5; a possible D gene is TRBD1 (6 bases). Germline CDR1 LGHDT, CDR2 YNNKEL (reference sequence). CDR3 size: 17 residues. V gave up 3 bases and J gave up 4 bases, with 19 bases separating them. The CDR3 protein is CASSHSGDASQNQPQHF. CDR3 coding DNA: TGTGCCAGCAGCCACTCAGGGGACGCGTCCCAAAATCAGCCCCAGCATTTT.